The 32 T cell receptor beta chains given below trace back to one sample, sequenced in a study of shared clonotypes between healthy human individuals. Only in-frame clones appear in the TCRdb table, and some are missing; sequencing was by immunoSEQ multiplex PCR. Counted here are some 2,000,000 clones, approximately 94% occurring once; the ten biggest clones make up roughly 0.13%. Sequenced input: naive CD4+ T cells sorted from blood. Subset indicated: CD45RA+ positively selected. The receptors derive from a man aged 18-30 years in good health.

This rearrangement joins TRBV19 to TRBJ2-7; 13 bases map to TRBD2. CDR1 and CDR2 from the germline V gene are LNHDA and SQIVND (reference sequence). After removal of 6 bases from V and 6 bases from J, the junction contained 5 bases not matched to a gene. The CDR3 runs 14 residues. The CDR3 region has the DNA TGTGCCAGTAGCCCGGGACTAGCGGGAACCGAGCAGTACTTC. Translated, it gives CASSPGLAGTEQYF.

The CDR3 region is CASSLDGNSGNTIYF. The CDR3, as DNA: TGTGCCAGCAGCTTGGACGGAAACTCTGGAAACACCATATATTTT. The chain combines TRBV5-5 with TRBJ1-3; D uncertain. The germline V and J ends were trimmed by 0 bases and 0 bases, with 7 bases remaining between them. Germline CDR1 is SGHKS and CDR2 is YYEKEE (reference sequence). CDR3 size: 15 residues.

In the case of this clone: The sample contains more than one DNA sequence encoding this CDR3. This sequence joins TRBV19 and TRBJ1-5, with 8 bases lining up with TRBD1. Germline V lookup: CDR1 LNHDA, CDR2 SQIVND (reference sequence). With V trimmed by 6 bases and J by 2 bases, 6 bases remained unmatched. The CDR3 contains 15 residues. CDR3 residues: CASRADRVGNQPQHF. The CDR3 region has the DNA TGTGCCAGTAGGGCGGACAGGGTCGGCAATCAGCCCCAGCATTTT.

The chain recombines TRBV5-6 with TRBJ2-3, with 9 bases fitting TRBD2. CDR3 length equals 15 residues. Germline V gene sequence: CDR1 SGHDT, CDR2 YYEEEE. The junction had 4 bases not matched to a gene; V was cut back by 0 bases and J by 5 bases. In DNA form, the CDR3 reads TGTGCCAGCAGCTTGGCCCCGCGGGGGGGAGATACGCAGTATTTT. This encodes CASSLAPRGGDTQYF.

V usage is TRBV30 and J usage is TRBJ1-6, with D unclear. The V and J ends lost 4 bases and 7 bases respectively, with 11 bases between them. The CDR3 length is 13 residues. Germline CDR1 GTSNPN, CDR2 SVGIG (reference sequence). In DNA form, the CDR3 reads TGTGCCTGGACTACGGGGTCCAATTCACCCCTCCACTTT. It codes for CAWTTGSNSPLHF.

This sequence joins TRBV10-2 and TRBJ1-5; 7 nucleotides align to TRBD1. V lost 6 bases to trimming and J lost 13 bases; unmatched junction nucleotides: 3. CDR1 is WSHSY and CDR2 is SAAADI in the germline V gene. The CDR3 spans 10 residues. For the CDR3, the DNA is TGCGCCAGCAGGAGGGGGCCGCAGCATTTT. It is translated as CASRRGPQHF.

The rearrangement joins TRBV10-1 to TRBJ2-3; D not resolved. The CDR3 totals 13 residues. Germline V lookup: CDR1 WNHNN, CDR2 SYGVQD (reference sequence). The V gene lost 7 bases and the J gene lost 2 bases, with 10 bases spanning the gap. CDR3 coding DNA: TGCGCCAGCAACGCGGAGTTCACAGATACGCAGTATTTT. Its translation is CASNAEFTDTQYF.

V is TRBV5-6 and J is TRBJ1-3; 10 positions match TRBD1. The CDR3 loop spans 17 amino acids. The J segment lost 0 bases and the V segment lost 2 bases, leaving 5 bases of the junction unmatched. Germline V gene sequence: CDR1 SGHDT, CDR2 YYEEEE. This CDR3 reads CASSFRTGGGSGNTIYF. CDR3 DNA: TGTGCCAGCAGCTTTCGGACAGGGGGAGGCTCTGGAAACACCATATATTTT.

This clone is a singleton in its sample. The rearrangement links TRBV28 to TRBJ1-5; 7 bases line up with TRBD1. The germline CDR1 and CDR2 sequences are MDHEN and SYDVKM. This CDR3 has 16 amino acids. V lost 7 bases, J lost 7 bases, and 16 bases stayed unmatched. The CDR3 region is CASKGTELITKQPQHF. In DNA, the CDR3 is TGTGCCAGCAAGGGGACAGAGTTAATTACCAAGCAGCCCCAGCATTTT.

This sequence joins TRBV19 and TRBJ2-2; TRBD1 matches at 8 bases. There are 18 residues in the CDR3. Per germline, CDR1 LNHDA and CDR2 SQIVND (reference sequence). Trimming took 0 bases from V and 5 from J; bases not matched to a gene: 11. The CDR3 bases are TGTGCCAGTAGTATAGAACATTCGACAGGGGTTAATACCGGGGAGCTGTTTTTT. Protein sequence: CASSIEHSTGVNTGELFF.

V usage is TRBV10-1 and J usage is TRBJ2-2, with D maybe TRBD2 (6 bases). The germline V gene encodes CDR1 WNHNN and CDR2 SYGVQD (reference sequence). V lost 9 bases and J lost 4, with 15 bases in between. There are 14 residues in the CDR3. CDR3: CASAPGEVTGELFF. Written as DNA, the CDR3 is TGCGCCAGTGCGCCGGGGGAAGTCACCGGGGAGCTGTTTTTT.

V usage is TRBV28 and J usage is TRBJ2-5, with TRBD2 as a possible D gene (6 bases). CDR3 size: 16 residues. The germline gives CDR1 MDHEN, CDR2 SYDVKM. V gave up 3 bases and J gave up 3 bases, with 17 bases separating them. In nucleotides, the CDR3 is TGTGCCAGCAGTTTGGGACTTGCGGGTAGGGAAGAGACCCAGTACTTC. Its protein product is CASSLGLAGREETQYF.

This chain joins TRBV25-1 and TRBJ2-3; 15 bases line up with TRBD2. V lost 8 bases, J lost 2 bases, and 5 bases stayed unmatched. From germline, CDR1 is MGHDK and CDR2 SYGVNS. The CDR3 contains 16 residues. The CDR3 loop reads CASGWTSGRATDTQYF. The CDR3 DNA reads as TGTGCCAGCGGGTGGACTAGCGGGAGGGCCACAGATACGCAGTATTTT.

As concerns this clone: The same CDR3 also results from other DNA sequences found in this sample. The chain is built from TRBV6-1 and TRBJ2-3, with no clear D. CDR1 is MNHNS and CDR2 is SASEGT in the germline V gene. Trimming removed 0 bases at V and 6 bases at J, with 4 bases between. This CDR3 is built from 12 residues. The CDR3 DNA reads as TGTGCCAGCAGTGAAGCCGGGGATACGCAGTATTTT. Residues: CASSEAGDTQYF.

The chain employs TRBV18 and TRBJ2-5, with no clear D. The CDR3 has 15 amino acids. CDR1 is KGHSH, CDR2 LQKENI, per germline. V was shortened by 6 bases and J by 2 bases, with 16 bases between the two germline ends. CDR3: CASSSMVVPQETQYF. CDR3 nucleotide sequence: TGTGCCAGCTCCTCCATGGTCGTCCCTCAAGAGACCCAGTACTTC.

The V call is TRBV10-3, the J call TRBJ1-6; a weak D match, TRBD1 (6 bases). The germline V gene has CDR1 ENHRY and CDR2 SYGVKD. Trimming cost V 5 bases and J 7 bases, with 15 bases left between them. This CDR3 comprises 15 residues. The DNA for the CDR3 is TGTGCCATCAGTAAACACAGGGTATTCAATTCACCCCTCCACTTT. Its translation: CAISKHRVFNSPLHF.

The chain is built from TRBV10-3 and TRBJ1-2; D is ambiguous. The CDR3 contains 13 residues. The germline CDR1 and CDR2 sequences are ENHRY and SYGVKD. Trimming took 4 bases from V and 2 from J, leaving 8 bases between them. The CDR3 loop reads CAISVDGNYGYTF. CDR3 bases: TGTGCCATCAGTGTCGACGGGAACTATGGCTACACCTTC.

V and J are TRBV25-1 and TRBJ2-4; no clear D gene. V was trimmed by 3 bases and J by 1 base, leaving 7 bases between them. CDR1 and CDR2 (germline): MGHDK, SYGVNS. CDR3 length: 14 amino acids. The CDR3 spells CASSEAGAKNIQYF. The CDR3 DNA is TGTGCCAGCAGTGAGGCCGGGGCCAAAAACATTCAGTACTTC.

The V and J genes are TRBV18 and TRBJ2-2, with TRBD1 matching over 8 bases. V shed 6 bases and J 1 base; nucleotides not matched to a gene: 4. From germline, CDR1 is KGHSH and CDR2 LQKENI. This CDR3 contains 15 residues. The CDR3 region is CASSRGQGNTGELFF. DNA for the CDR3: TGTGCCAGCTCCCGCGGACAGGGGAACACCGGGGAGCTGTTTTTT.

The rearrangement uses TRBV5-5 and TRBJ2-5; D gene uncertain. Germline assignment: CDR1 SGHKS and CDR2 YYEKEE (reference sequence). CDR3 size: 14 residues. V was trimmed by 0 bases and J by 1 base, leaving 7 bases between them. DNA for the CDR3: TGTGCCAGCAGCTTGGCCACCGGCCAAGAGACCCAGTACTTC. This sequence encodes CASSLATGQETQYF.

The rearrangement uses TRBV2 and TRBJ2-7, with a weak D call TRBD1 (5 bases). In germline, CDR1 is SNHLY, CDR2 FYNNEI. This CDR3 has 14 residues. With 5 bases removed from V and 3 bases from J, the gap between germline ends came to 14 bases. The CDR3 loop is CASSSRADDYEQYF. For the CDR3, the DNA is TGTGCCAGCAGTTCCAGGGCGGACGACTACGAGCAGTACTTC. The entire variable domain, with the rest obtained from reference TRBV2 and TRBJ2-7, is as follows: EPEVTQTPSHQVTQMGQEVILRCVPISNHLYFYWYRQILGQKVEFLVSFYNNEISEKSEIFDDQFSVERPDGSNFTLKIRSTKLEDSAMYFCASSSRADDYEQYFGPGTRLTVT.

This clone was recorded once. This same CDR3 is encoded by further DNA sequences in the sample. The rearrangement joins TRBV18 to TRBJ2-7; TRBD1 matches at 8 bases. Germline loops: CDR1 KGHSH, CDR2 LQKENI. The V and J ends lost 3 bases and 0 bases, in that order; junction bases with no gene match: 4. The CDR3 sequence is 15 residues long. The CDR3 DNA follows: TGTGCCAGCTCACCGGACAGGGTGAGCTCCTACGAGCAGTACTTC. Its protein product is CASSPDRVSSYEQYF.

V gene TRBV13 combines with J gene TRBJ2-4; 8 nucleotides line up with TRBD2. Germline V gene data show CDR1 as PRHDT and CDR2 as FYEKMQ (reference sequence). The ends lost 1 base at V and 0 bases at J; junction bases unmatched: 20. The CDR3 runs to 22 residues. The CDR3 nucleotides are TGTGCCAGCAGCTTAGAAGGGTTGGACGTTGTTAGCGGGGACCTAGCCAAAAACATTCAGTACTTC. Protein: CASSLEGLDVVSGDLAKNIQYF. The complete variable domain, with remaining parts taken from reference TRBV13 and TRBJ2-4, reads AAGVIQSPRHLIKEKRETATLKCYPIPRHDTVYWYQQGPGQDPQFLISFYEKMQSDKGSIPDRFSAQQFSDYHSELNMSSLELGDSALYFCASSLEGLDVVSGDLAKNIQYFGAGTRLSVL.

This chain connects TRBV2 to TRBJ2-7; D gene ambiguous. The V and J ends lost 3 bases and 6 bases respectively, with 18 bases between them. The CDR3 is 15 amino acids. Germline CDR1 reads SNHLY; CDR2 reads FYNNEI. In DNA, the CDR3 is TGTGCCAGCAGTGAGGGAACCCCTGGGCCTCCCGAGCAGTACTTC. Protein product: CASSEGTPGPPEQYF.

In DNA, the CDR3 is TGTGCCAGCAGCAGAGGGACCGGTATCCGGTACGAGCAGTACTTC. Translation gives CASSRGTGIRYEQYF. J is TRBJ2-7 and V is TRBV6-5; D could derive from TRBD1 or TRBD2 (5 bases each). Trimming removed 6 bases from V and 4 bases from J, with 19 bases in between. Germline V gene lookup returns CDR1 MNHEY and CDR2 SVGAGI. The CDR3 spans 15 residues.

The V call is TRBV18, the J call TRBJ1-6, with 11 bases lining up with TRBD1. CDR1 and CDR2 from the germline V gene are KGHSH and LQKENI. This CDR3 is 16 amino acids long. The ends lost 2 bases at V and 5 bases at J; junction bases unmatched: 2. The CDR3 protein is CASSPWDRGNNSPLHF. The CDR3 DNA is TGTGCCAGCTCACCATGGGACAGGGGGAATAATTCACCCCTCCACTTT.

The chain links TRBV30 to TRBJ1-3, with D uncertain. This CDR3 comprises 18 residues. CDR1 and CDR2 from the germline V gene are GTSNPN and SVGIG (reference sequence). V was clipped by 3 bases and J by 0 bases, with 21 bases between them. CDR3 in amino acids: CAWSAPGPIASSGNTIYF. The CDR3 DNA reads as TGTGCCTGGAGCGCTCCCGGGCCCATCGCCTCCTCTGGAAACACCATATATTTT.

The rearrangement joins TRBV5-6 to TRBJ2-7, with D perhaps matching TRBD1 (5 bases). Trimming left V 1 base short and J 4 bases short, with 12 bases between. The CDR3 covers 14 residues. Germline V gene data show CDR1 as SGHDT and CDR2 as YYEEEE. The CDR3 is CASSLSGYGYEQYF. CDR3 DNA: TGTGCCAGCAGCTTGTCAGGGTACGGATACGAGCAGTACTTC.

V and J are TRBV19 and TRBJ1-6; 9 bases match TRBD1. The CDR3 sequence is 13 residues long. Trimming removed 6 bases from V and 10 bases from J; junction bases left unmatched: 4. CDR1 is LNHDA and CDR2 is SQIVND in the germline V gene (reference sequence). Here the CDR3 reads CASSDRGRSPLHF. In DNA, the CDR3 is TGTGCCAGTAGCGACAGGGGGAGGTCACCCCTCCACTTT. The variable domain in full, with the rest retrieved from reference TRBV19 and TRBJ1-6, is DGGITQSPKYLFRKEGQNVTLSCEQNLNHDAMYWYRQDPGQGLRLIYYSQIVNDFQKGDIAEGYSVSREKKESFPLTVTSAQKNPTAFYLCASSDRGRSPLHFGNGTRLTVT.

This sequence joins TRBV19 and TRBJ2-1; 12 positions agree with TRBD2. The CDR3 sequence is 15 residues long. CDR1 is LNHDA and CDR2 is SQIVND in the germline V gene (reference sequence). J was trimmed by 7 bases and V by 10 bases; bases with no gene match: 11. This CDR3 reads CATKIGLAGRNEQFF. The CDR3 nucleotides read TGTGCCACCAAAATCGGACTAGCGGGAAGGAATGAGCAGTTCTTC. The full variable domain, completed using reference TRBV19 and TRBJ2-1, is DGGITQSPKYLFRKEGQNVTLSCEQNLNHDAMYWYRQDPGQGLRLIYYSQIVNDFQKGDIAEGYSVSREKKESFPLTVTSAQKNPTAFYLCATKIGLAGRNEQFFGPGTRLTVL.

The CDR3 region has the DNA TGTGCCAGCAGCTACTGGGGACTAGCGGCGTCCTACGAGCAGTACTTC. This translates into CASSYWGLAASYEQYF. The genes are TRBV5-6 and TRBJ2-7; 11 bases agree with TRBD2. The CDR3 sequence is 16 residues long. Germline CDR1 and CDR2: SGHDT and YYEEEE. Trimming at V came to 3 bases and at J to 1 base, leaving 6 bases not matched to a gene.

The V call is TRBV19, the J call TRBJ2-7; TRBD1 might be the D (6 bases). Germline CDR1 is LNHDA and CDR2 is SQIVND (reference sequence). V was clipped by 4 bases and J by 1 base, with 11 bases between them. The CDR3 runs 14 residues. CDR3 region: CASSRTAQSYEQYF. The CDR3 DNA reads TGTGCCAGTAGTAGGACAGCACAATCCTACGAGCAGTACTTC.